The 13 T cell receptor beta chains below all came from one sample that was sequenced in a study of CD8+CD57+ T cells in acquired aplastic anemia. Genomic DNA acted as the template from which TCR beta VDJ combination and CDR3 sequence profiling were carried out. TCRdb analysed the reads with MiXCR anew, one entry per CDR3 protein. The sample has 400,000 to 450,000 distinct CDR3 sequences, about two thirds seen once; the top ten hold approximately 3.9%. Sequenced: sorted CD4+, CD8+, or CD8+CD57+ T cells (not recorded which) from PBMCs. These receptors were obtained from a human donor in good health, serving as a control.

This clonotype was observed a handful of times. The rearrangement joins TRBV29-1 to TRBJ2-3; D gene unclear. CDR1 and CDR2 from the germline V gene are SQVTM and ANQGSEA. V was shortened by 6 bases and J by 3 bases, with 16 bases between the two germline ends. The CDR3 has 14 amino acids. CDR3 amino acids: CSVGRAGRTDTQYF. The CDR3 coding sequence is TGCAGCGTCGGAAGGGCTGGCCGAACAGATACGCAGTATTTT.

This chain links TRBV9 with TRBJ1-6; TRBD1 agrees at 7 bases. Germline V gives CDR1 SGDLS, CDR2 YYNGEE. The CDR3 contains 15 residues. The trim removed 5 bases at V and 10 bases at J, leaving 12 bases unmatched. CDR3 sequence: CASSDETGLRSPLHF. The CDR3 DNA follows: TGTGCCAGCAGTGATGAGACAGGGTTGAGGTCACCCCTCCACTTT.

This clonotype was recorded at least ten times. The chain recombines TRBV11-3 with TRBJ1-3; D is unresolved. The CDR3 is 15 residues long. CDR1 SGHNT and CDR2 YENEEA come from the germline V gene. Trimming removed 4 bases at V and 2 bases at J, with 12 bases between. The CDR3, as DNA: TGTGCCAGCAGCTCCCGACATGGGCCTGGAAACACCATATATTTT. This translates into CASSSRHGPGNTIYF.

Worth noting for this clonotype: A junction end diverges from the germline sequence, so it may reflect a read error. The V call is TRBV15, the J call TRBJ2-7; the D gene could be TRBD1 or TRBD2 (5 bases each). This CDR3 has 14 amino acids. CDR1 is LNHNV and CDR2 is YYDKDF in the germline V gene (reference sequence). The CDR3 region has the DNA TGTGCCAGCAGCAATGCACGGGGCTCCTGCGAGCAGTACTTC. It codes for CASSNARGSCEQYF.

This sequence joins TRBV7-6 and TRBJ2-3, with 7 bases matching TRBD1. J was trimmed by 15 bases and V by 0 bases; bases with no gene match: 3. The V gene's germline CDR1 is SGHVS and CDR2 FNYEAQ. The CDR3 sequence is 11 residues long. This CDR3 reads CASSLARGYYF. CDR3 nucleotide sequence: TGTGCCAGCAGCTTAGCCAGGGGGTACTATTTT.

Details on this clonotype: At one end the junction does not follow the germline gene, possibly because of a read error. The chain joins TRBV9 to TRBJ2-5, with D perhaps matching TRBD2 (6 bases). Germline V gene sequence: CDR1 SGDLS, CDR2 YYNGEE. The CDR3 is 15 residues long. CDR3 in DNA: TGTGCCAGCAGCCGTGGGGTGGGGGGTCAAGCGACCCAGTACTTC. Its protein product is CASSRGVGGQATQYF.

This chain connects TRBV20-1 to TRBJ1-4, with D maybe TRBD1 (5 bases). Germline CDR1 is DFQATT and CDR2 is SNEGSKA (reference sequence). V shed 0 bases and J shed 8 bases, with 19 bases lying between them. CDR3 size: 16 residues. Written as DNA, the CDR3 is TGCAGTGCTAGAGATCTTTTGGGGGGGTTACGGGAAAAACTGTTTTTT. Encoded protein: CSARDLLGGLREKLFF.

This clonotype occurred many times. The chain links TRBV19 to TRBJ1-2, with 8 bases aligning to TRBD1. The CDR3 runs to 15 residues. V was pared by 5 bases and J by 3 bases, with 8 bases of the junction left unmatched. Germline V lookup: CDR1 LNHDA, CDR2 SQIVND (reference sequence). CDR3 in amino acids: CASSFRTGRDYGYTF. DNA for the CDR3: TGTGCCAGTAGTTTCCGGACAGGGAGGGACTATGGCTACACCTTC.

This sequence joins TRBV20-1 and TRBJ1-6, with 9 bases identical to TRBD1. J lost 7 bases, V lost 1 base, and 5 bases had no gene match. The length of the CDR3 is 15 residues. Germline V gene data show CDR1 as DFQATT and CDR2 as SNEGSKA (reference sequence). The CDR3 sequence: CSARVGTGINSPLHF. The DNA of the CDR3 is TGCAGTGCTAGAGTAGGGACAGGGATCAATTCACCCCTCCACTTT.

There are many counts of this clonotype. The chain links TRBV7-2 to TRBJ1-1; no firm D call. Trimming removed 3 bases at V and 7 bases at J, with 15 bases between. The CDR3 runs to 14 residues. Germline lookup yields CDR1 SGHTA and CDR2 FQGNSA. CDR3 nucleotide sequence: TGTGCCAGCAGCTTGGAAGCACAAGCCAATGAAGCTTTCTTT. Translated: CASSLEAQANEAFF.

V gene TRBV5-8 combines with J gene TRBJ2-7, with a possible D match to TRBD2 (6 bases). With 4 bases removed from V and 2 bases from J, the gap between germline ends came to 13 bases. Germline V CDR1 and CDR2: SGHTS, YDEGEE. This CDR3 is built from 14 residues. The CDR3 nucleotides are TGTGCCAGCAGCGTGAGAGGAGGGCCCTACGAGCAGTACTTC. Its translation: CASSVRGGPYEQYF.

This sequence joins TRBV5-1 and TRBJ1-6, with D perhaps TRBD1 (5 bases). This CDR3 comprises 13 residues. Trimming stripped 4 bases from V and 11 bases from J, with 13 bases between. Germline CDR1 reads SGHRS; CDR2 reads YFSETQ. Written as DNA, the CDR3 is TGCGCCAGCAGCGTGGACGGGGGTCCACCCCTCCACTTT. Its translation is CASSVDGGPPLHF.

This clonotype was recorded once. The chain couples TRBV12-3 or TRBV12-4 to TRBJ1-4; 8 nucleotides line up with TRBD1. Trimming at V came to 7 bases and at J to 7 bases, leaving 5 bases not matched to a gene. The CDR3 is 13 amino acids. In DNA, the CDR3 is TGTGCCAGCACCTGGACAGGGCGTGAAAAACTGTTTTTT. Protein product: CASTWTGREKLFF.